The clone carrying this T cell receptor beta chain appeared once. Its matching antigen is unknown. TCRdb reprocessed the 5' RACE reads via MiXCR and lists one record per CDR3 protein. The sample lists some 400,000 distinct CDR3 sequences; approximately 20% were seen once. CDR1 and CDR2 from the germline V gene are MNHEY and SVGEGT. The CDR3 has 14 residues. V dropped 5 bases and J dropped 8; count of bases not matched to a gene: 11. The data belong to a study of CD8 T cells in ankylosing spondylitis. Study-level results: Disease-linked clones proved CD8+ and comparatively uncommon in peripheral blood. What seemed typical of ankylosing spondylitis blood was a TCR beta motif built from several highly homologous variants. Earlier reports found some motif variants in synovial fluid and blood in reactive arthritis. Disease-linked clones were reportedly significantly enriched in matched ankylosing spondylitis synovial fluid.

This TCR derives from a male donor with ankylosing spondylitis. The sample taken for sequencing was blood, either unsorted or a sorted T cell fraction (not recorded which). The chain employs TRBV6-2 or TRBV6-3 and TRBJ1-2; TRBD1 agrees at 7 bases. CDR3 region: CASSPDREVGGYTF. CDR3 nucleotide sequence: TGTGCCAGCAGTCCCGACAGGGAGGTTGGAGGCTACACCTTC.